These 8 T cell receptor beta chains originate from one sample sequenced in a study of brain T cells in children with intractable seizures. Using immunoSEQ multiplex PCR, the repertoire was profiled, and TCRdb retains in-frame clones only, with some absent. The table shows about 80,000 clones, with about 93% occurring only once. The specimen was peripheral blood, collected at surgery. Receptors were obtained from a girl under 10 years old with Rasmussen encephalitis and intractable seizures.

V gene TRBV6-6 combines with J gene TRBJ2-5, with a possible D match to TRBD1 (5 bases). The germline V gene encodes CDR1 MNHNY and CDR2 SVGAGI (reference sequence). The CDR3 is 14 amino acids. Trimming pared 4 bases from V and 5 bases from J, leaving 14 bases between. CDR3: CASSSVQGRETQYF. CDR3 nucleotides: TGTGCCAGCAGTTCCGTGCAGGGCCGCGAGACCCAGTACTTC.

The chain couples TRBV3-1 (or the pseudogene TRBV3-2) to TRBJ2-2; 9 bases are a match to TRBD2. CDR1 is LGHDT and CDR2 is YNNKEL in the germline V gene (reference sequence). V gave up 4 bases and J gave up 6 bases; unmatched junction bases: 12. CDR3 length: 17 residues. The CDR3 loop is CASSLSLRGGQPGELFF. CDR3 in DNA: TGTGCCAGCAGCCTTTCCTTGCGGGGGGGCCAACCCGGGGAGCTGTTTTTT.

V is TRBV25-1 and J is TRBJ1-1; 11 nucleotides agree with TRBD1. Germline CDR1 reads MGHDK; CDR2 reads SYGVNS. The CDR3 sequence is 15 residues long. The junction had 2 bases not matched to a gene; V was cut back by 4 bases and J by 1 base. The CDR3 DNA reads TGTGCCAGCAGTGCGGACAGGGGGCAGAACACTGAAGCTTTCTTT. Translation gives CASSADRGQNTEAFF.

This clone was counted once. V is TRBV30 and J is TRBJ2-7; weak D call: TRBD1 (6 bases). Germline values: CDR1 GTSNPN, CDR2 SVGIG (reference sequence). V was pared by 6 bases and J by 0 bases, with 9 bases between. The length of the CDR3 is 12 residues. CDR3 loop: CACDRSSYEQYF. The CDR3 DNA reads TGTGCCTGCGACAGGAGCTCCTACGAGCAGTACTTC.

The V call is TRBV5-6, the J call TRBJ1-1; 7 bases fit TRBD1. With V trimmed by 4 bases and J by 0 bases, 9 bases remained unmatched. The CDR3 loop spans 16 amino acids. Germline lookup yields CDR1 SGHDT and CDR2 YYEEEE. CDR3 protein: CASSPGTDLLNTEAFF. The CDR3 region has the DNA TGTGCCAGCAGCCCGGGGACAGATCTCCTGAACACTGAAGCTTTCTTT.

In DNA form, the CDR3 reads TGTGCCAGCAGCTTGGAAGGCAGGGTCGAAGAAAAACTGTTTTTT. Its translation: CASSLEGRVEEKLFF. The chain joins TRBV5-8 to TRBJ1-4; tentatively, D is TRBD1 (5 bases). Germline loops: CDR1 SGHTS, CDR2 YDEGEE. CDR3 length: 15 residues. V lost 0 bases, J lost 8 bases, and 14 bases lay in between.

The chain recombines TRBV14 with TRBJ2-5, with TRBD1 matching 7 bases. The length of the CDR3 is 16 residues. CDR1 and CDR2 (germline): SGHDN, FVKESK. V dropped 2 bases and J dropped 4; count of bases not matched to a gene: 10. The CDR3 DNA sequence: TGTGCCAGCAGCCAACTATTTCGAGGGGGCGGAGAGACCCAGTACTTC. It codes for CASSQLFRGGGETQYF.

The V gene is TRBV24-1, the J gene TRBJ2-7, with D perhaps TRBD1 (5 bases). The CDR3 loop spans 15 amino acids. Trimming removed 5 bases from V and 3 bases from J, with 16 bases in between. Germline V gives CDR1 KGHDR, CDR2 SFDVKD. CDR3 coding DNA: TGTGCCACCAGTGGCCAGGGCCAATGCTTCTACGAGCAGTACTTC. Its protein is CATSGQGQCFYEQYF.